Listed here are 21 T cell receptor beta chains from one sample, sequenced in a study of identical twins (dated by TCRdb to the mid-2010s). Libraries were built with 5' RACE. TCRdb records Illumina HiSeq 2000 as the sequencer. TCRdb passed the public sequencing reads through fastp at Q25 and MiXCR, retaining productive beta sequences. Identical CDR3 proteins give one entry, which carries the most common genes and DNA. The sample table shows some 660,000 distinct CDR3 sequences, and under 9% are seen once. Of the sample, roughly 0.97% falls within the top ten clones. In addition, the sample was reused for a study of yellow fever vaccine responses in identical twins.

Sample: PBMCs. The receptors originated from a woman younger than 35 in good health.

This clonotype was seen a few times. The CDR3 is CASSQDLVSYNEQFF. CDR3 bases: TGCGCCAGCAGCCAAGATCTAGTATCCTACAATGAGCAGTTCTTC. The chain employs TRBV4-3 and TRBJ2-1; no firm D call. Looked up from germline, CDR1 is LGHNA and CDR2 is YSLEER. There are 15 residues in the CDR3. Trimming cost V 0 bases and J 1 base, with 7 bases left between them.

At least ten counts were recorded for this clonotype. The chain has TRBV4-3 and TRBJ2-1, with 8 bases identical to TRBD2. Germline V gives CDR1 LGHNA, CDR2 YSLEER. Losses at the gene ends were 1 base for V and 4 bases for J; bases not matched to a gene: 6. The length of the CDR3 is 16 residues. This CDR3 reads CASSQALGGGYNEQFF. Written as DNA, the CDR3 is TGCGCCAGCAGCCAAGCCCTCGGGGGGGGGTACAATGAGCAGTTCTTC.

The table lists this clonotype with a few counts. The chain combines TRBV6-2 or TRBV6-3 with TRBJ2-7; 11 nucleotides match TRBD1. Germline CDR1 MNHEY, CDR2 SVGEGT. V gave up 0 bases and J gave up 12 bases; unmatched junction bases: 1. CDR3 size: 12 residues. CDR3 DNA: TGTGCCAGCAGTTACTCAGGACAGGGGGCGTACTTC. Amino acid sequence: CASSYSGQGAYF.

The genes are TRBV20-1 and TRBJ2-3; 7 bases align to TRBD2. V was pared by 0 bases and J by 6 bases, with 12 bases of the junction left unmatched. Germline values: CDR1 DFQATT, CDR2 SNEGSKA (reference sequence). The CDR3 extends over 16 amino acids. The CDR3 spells CSARDLLADPQDTQYF. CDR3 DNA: TGCAGTGCTAGAGATTTGCTAGCGGACCCGCAGGATACGCAGTATTTT.

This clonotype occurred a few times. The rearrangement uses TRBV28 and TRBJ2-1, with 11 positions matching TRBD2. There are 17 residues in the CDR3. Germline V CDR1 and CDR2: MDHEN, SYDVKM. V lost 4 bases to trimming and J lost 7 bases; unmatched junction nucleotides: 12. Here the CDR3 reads CASSSPGLAEGRNEQFF. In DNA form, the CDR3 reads TGTGCCAGCAGTTCCCCGGGACTAGCGGAGGGAAGGAATGAGCAGTTCTTC. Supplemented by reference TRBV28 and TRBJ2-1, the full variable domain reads DVKVTQSSRYLVKRTGEKVFLECVQDMDHENMFWYRQDPGLGLRLIYFSYDVKMKEKGDIPEGYSVSREKKERFSLILESASTNQTSMYLCASSSPGLAEGRNEQFFGPGTRLTVL.

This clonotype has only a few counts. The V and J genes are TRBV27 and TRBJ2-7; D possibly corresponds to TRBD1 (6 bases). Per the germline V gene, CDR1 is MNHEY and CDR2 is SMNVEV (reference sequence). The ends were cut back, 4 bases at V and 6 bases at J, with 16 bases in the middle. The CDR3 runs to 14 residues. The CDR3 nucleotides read TGTGCCAGCAGTTCGGCCCCAGGGGTCGGCGAGCAGTACTTC. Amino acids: CASSSAPGVGEQYF.

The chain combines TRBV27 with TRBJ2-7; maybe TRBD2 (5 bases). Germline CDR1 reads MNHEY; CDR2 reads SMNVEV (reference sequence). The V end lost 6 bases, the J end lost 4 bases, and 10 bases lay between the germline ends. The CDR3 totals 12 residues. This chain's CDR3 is CASRLRGYEQYF. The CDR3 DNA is TGTGCCAGCAGGTTAAGAGGGTACGAGCAGTACTTC.

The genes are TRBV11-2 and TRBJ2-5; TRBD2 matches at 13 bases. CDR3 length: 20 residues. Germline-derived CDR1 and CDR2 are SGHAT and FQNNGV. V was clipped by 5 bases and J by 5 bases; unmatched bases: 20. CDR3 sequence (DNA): TGTGCCAGCAGCCCCCAGATCCCCCTACTAGCGGGGGGGAAACAGGAGACCCAGTACTTC. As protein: CASSPQIPLLAGGKQETQYF.

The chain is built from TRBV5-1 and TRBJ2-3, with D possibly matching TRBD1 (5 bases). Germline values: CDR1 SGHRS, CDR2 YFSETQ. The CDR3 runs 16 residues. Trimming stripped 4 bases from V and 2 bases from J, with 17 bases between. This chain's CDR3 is CASSPPNSGATDTQYF. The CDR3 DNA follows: TGCGCCAGCAGCCCACCTAATAGTGGGGCCACAGATACGCAGTATTTT.

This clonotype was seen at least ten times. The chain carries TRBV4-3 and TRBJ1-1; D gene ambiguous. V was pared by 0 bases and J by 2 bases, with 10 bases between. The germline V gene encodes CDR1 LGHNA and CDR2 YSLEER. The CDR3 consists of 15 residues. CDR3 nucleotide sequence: TGCGCCAGCAGCCAAGAACGCGATTTAAACACTGAAGCTTTCTTT. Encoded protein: CASSQERDLNTEAFF.

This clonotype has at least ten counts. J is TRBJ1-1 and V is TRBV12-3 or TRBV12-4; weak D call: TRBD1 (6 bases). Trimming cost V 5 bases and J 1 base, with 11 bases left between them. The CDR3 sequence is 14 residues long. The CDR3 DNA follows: TGTGCCAGCAGTCTCCTAGGGGGGAACACTGAAGCTTTCTTT. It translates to CASSLLGGNTEAFF.

The CDR3 bases are TGTGCCACAGGAATAGGGGGCGCGGAGAAACTGTTTTTT. Protein sequence: CATGIGGAEKLFF. The V call is TRBV10-3, the J call TRBJ1-4; 7 bases align to TRBD1. The ends lost 10 bases at V and 11 bases at J; junction bases unmatched: 13. The CDR3 loop spans 13 amino acids. Germline CDR1 is ENHRY and CDR2 is SYGVKD.

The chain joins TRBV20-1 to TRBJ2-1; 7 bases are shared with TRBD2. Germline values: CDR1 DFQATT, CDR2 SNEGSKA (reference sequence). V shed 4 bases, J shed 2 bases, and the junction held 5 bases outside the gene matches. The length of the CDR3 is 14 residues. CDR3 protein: CSANLAATYNEQFF. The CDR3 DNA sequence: TGCAGTGCTAATCTAGCGGCAACCTACAATGAGCAGTTCTTC.

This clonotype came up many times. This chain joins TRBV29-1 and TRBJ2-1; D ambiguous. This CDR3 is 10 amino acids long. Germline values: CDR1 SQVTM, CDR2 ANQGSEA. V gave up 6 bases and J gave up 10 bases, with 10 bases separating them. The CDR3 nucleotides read TGCAGCGTCCAGGCGGAAGAGCAGTTCTTC. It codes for CSVQAEEQFF.

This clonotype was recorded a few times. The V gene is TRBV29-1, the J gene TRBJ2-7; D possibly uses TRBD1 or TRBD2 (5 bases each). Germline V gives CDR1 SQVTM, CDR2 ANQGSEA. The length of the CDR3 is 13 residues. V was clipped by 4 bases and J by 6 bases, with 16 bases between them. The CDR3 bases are TGCAGCGTTGCGTCAGGGATGGGGAGCGAGCAGTACTTC. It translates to CSVASGMGSEQYF.

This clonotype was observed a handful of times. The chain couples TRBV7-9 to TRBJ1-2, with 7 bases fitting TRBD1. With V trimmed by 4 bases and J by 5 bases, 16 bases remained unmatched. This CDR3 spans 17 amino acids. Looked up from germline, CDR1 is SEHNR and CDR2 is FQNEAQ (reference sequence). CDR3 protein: CASSSENLRTGDYGYTF. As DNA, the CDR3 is TGTGCCAGCAGCTCCGAAAACCTACGTACAGGGGATTATGGCTACACCTTC.

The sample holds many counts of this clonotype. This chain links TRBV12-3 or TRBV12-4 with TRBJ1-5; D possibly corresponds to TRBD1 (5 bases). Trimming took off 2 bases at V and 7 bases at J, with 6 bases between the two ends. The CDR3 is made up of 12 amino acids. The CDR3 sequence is CASSLQGQPQHF. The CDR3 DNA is TGTGCCAGCAGTTTACAGGGACAGCCCCAGCATTTT.

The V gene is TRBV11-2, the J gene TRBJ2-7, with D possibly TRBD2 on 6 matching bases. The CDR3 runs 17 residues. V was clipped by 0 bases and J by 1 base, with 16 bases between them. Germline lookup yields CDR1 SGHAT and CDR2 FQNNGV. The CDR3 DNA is TGTGCCAGCAGCTTAGAGGTTAGCGGCGGACCGTCCTACGAGCAGTACTTC. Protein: CASSLEVSGGPSYEQYF.

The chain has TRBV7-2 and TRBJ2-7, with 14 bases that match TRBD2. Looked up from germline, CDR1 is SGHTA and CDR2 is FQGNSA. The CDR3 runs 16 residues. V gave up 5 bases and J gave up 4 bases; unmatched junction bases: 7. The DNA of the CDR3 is TGTGCCAGCAGCCTGACCGGGACTAGCGGGAGTTACGAGCAGTACTTC. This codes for CASSLTGTSGSYEQYF. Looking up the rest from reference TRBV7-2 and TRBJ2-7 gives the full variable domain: GAGVSQSPSNKVTEKGKDVELRCDPISGHTALYWYRQSLGQGLEFLIYFQGNSAPDKSGLPSDRFSAERTGGSVSTLTIQRTQQEDSAVYLCASSLTGTSGSYEQYFGPGTRLTVT.

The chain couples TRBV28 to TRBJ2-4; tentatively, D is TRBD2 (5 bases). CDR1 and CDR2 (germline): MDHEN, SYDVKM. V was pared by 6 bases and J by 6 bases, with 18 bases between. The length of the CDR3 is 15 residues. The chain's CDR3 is CASSLAGVAGNIQYF. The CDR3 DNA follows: TGTGCCAGCAGCCTAGCTGGGGTGGCGGGAAACATTCAGTACTTC.

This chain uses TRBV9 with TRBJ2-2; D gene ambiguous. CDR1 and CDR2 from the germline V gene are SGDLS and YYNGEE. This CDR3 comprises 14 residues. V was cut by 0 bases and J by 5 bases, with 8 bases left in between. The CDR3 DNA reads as TGTGCCAGCAGCGTAGTCGGGTTTACCGGGGAGCTGTTTTTT. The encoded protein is CASSVVGFTGELFF.